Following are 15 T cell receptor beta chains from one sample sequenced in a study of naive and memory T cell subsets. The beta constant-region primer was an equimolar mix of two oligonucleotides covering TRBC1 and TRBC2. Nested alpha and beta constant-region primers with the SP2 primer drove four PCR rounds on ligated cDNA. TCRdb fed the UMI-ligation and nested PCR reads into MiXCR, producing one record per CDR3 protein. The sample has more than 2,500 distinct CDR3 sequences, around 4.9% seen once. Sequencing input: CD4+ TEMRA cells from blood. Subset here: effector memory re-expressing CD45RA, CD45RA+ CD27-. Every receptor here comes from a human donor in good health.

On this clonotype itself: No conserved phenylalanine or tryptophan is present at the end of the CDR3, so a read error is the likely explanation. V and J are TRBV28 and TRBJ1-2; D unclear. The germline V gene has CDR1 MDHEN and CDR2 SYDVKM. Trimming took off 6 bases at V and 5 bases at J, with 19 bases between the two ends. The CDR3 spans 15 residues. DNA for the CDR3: TGTGCCAGCAGACCTTGGGCCAGCGGAGGTTATGGCTACACCTTG. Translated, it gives CASRPWASGGYGYTL.

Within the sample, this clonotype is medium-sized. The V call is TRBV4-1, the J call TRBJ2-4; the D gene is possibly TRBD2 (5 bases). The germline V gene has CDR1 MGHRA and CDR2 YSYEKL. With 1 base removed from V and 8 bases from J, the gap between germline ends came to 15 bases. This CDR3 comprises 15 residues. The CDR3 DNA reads TGCGCCAGCAGCCAAGGAATATGGGAGAATCACATTCAGTACTTC. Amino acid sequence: CASSQGIWENHIQYF.

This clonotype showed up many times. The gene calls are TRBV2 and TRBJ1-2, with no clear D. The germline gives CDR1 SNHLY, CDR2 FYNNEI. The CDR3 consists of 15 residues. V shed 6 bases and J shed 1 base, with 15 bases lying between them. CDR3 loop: CASREAVRDNYGYTF. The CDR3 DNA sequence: TGTGCCAGCAGAGAGGCAGTCCGGGATAACTATGGCTACACCTTC.

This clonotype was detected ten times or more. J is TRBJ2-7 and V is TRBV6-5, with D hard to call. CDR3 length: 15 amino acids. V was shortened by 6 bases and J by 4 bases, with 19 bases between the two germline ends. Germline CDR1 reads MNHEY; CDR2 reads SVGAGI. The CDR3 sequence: CASRKYSEGFYEQYF. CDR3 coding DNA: TGTGCCAGCAGAAAGTACTCTGAAGGATTTTACGAGCAGTACTTC.

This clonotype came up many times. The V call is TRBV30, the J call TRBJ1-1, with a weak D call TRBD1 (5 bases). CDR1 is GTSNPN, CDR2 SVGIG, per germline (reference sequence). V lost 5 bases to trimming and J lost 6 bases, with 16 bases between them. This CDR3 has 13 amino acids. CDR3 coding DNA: TGTGCCTGGGGGAGGGGAGTGGTACCTGAAGCTTTCTTT. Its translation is CAWGRGVVPEAFF.

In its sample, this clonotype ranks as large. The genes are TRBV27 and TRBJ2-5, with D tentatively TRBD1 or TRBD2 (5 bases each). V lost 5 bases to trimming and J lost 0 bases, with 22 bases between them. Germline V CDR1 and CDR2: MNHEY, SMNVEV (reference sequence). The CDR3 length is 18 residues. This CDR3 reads CASSTVGRGPQYQETQYF. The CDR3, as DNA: TGTGCCAGCAGTACAGTGGGGCGAGGGCCCCAGTACCAAGAGACCCAGTACTTC.

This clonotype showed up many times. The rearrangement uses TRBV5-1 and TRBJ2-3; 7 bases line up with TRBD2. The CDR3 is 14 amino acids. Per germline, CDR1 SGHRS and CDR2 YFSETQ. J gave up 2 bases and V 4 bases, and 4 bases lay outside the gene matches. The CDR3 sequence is CASSGGGYTDTQYF. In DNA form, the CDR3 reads TGCGCCAGCAGCGGGGGGGGATACACAGATACGCAGTATTTT.

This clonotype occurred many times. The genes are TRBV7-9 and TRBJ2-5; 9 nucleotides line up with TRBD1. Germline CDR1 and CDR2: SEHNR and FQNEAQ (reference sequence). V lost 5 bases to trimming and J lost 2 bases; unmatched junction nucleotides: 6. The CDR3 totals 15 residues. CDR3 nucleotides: TGTGCCAGCAGCCAGGGGACAGGGACTCAAGAGACCCAGTACTTC. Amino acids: CASSQGTGTQETQYF.

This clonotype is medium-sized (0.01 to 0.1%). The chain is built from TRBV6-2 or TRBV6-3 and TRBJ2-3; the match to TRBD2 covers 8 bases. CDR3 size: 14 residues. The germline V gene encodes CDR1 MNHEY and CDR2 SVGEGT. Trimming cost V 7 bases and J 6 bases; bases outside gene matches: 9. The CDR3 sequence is CASTGLAGADTQYF. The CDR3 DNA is TGTGCCAGCACGGGGCTAGCGGGCGCGGATACGCAGTATTTT.

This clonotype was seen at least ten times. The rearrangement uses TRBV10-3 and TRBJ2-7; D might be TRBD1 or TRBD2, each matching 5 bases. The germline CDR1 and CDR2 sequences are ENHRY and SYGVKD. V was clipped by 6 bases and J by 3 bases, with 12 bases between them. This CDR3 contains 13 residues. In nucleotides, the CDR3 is TGTGCCATCAGGGGGGAACCTAACTACGAGCAGTACTTC. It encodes CAIRGEPNYEQYF.

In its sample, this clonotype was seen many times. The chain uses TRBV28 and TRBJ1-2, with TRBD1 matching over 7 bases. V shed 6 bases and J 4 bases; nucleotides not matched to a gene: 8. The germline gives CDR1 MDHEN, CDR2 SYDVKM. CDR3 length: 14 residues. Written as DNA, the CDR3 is TGTGCCAGCAGGCCCAGGGGGATCGGCTATGGCTACACCTTC. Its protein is CASRPRGIGYGYTF.

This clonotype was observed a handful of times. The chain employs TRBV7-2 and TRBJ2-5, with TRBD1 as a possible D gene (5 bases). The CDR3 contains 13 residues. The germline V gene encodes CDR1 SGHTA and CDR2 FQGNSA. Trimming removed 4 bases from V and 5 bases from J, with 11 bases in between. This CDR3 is CASSSGQAETQYF. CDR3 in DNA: TGTGCCAGCAGCTCCGGACAAGCCGAGACCCAGTACTTC.

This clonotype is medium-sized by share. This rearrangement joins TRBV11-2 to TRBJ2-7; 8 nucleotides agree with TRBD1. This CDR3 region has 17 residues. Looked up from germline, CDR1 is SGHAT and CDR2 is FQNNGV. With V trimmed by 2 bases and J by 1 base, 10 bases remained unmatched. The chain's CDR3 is CASSLRLSGQVSYEQYF. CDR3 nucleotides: TGTGCCAGCAGCTTACGACTATCGGGACAGGTTTCCTACGAGCAGTACTTC.

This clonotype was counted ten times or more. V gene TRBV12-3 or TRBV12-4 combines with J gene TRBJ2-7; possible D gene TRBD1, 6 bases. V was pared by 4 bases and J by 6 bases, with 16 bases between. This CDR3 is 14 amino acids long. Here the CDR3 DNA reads TGTGCCAGCAGTTCACGGGACACAGGCATCGAGCAGTACTTC. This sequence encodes CASSSRDTGIEQYF.

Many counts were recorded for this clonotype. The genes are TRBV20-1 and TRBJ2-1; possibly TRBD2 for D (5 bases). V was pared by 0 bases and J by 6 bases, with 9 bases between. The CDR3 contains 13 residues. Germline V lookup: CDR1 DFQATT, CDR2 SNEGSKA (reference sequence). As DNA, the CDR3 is TGCAGTGCTAGAGAGGACTGGGTCAATGAGCAGTTCTTC. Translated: CSAREDWVNEQFF.